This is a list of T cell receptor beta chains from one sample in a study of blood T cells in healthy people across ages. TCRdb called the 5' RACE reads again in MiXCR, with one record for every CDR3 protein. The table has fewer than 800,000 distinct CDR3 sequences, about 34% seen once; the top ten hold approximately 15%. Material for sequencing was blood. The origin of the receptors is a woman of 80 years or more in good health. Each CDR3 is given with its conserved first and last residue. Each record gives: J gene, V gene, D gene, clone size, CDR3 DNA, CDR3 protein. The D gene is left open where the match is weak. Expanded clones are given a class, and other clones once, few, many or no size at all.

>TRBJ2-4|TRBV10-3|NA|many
TGTGCCATCCGAGAGGGAGGGGGCATAAACATTCAGTACTTC
CAIREGGGINIQYF
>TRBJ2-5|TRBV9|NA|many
TGTGCCAGCAGTGCCGGGATTTACGATCAAGAGACCCAGTACTTC
CASSAGIYDQETQYF
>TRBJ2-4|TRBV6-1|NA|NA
TGTGCCAGCAGCGCCCCCAACATTCAGTACTTC
CASSAPNIQYF
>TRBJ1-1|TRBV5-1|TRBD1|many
TGCGCCAGCAGCGGACAGGGAGGGAGTCTATCAGCTTTCTTT
CASSGQGGSLSAFF
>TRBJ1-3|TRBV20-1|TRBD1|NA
TGCAGTGCTCCTTGGACAGGGATAAACACCATATATTTT
CSAPWTGINTIYF
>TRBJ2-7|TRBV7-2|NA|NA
TGTGCCAGCAGCTTAGACTTTTCCCGCTCCTACGAGCAGTACTTC
CASSLDFSRSYEQYF
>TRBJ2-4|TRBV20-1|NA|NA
TGCAGCGGTGGGCTAGCCAAAAACATTCAGTACTTC
CSGGLAKNIQYF
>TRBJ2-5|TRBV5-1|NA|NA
TGCGCCAGCAGCTTGGAGGGGCGCAGGGCGGAGACCCAGTACTTC
CASSLEGRRAETQYF
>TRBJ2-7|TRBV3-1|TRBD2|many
TGTGCCAGCAGCCCTCGGGGGACGCGGGGGTTTACCTACGAGCAGTACTTC
CASSPRGTRGFTYEQYF
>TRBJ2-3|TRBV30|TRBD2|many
TGTGCCTTCCGCCTTCCTGGGCGGGGGGGTAGCACAGATACGCAGTATTTT
CAFRLPGRGGSTDTQYF
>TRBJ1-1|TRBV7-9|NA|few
TGTGCCAGCAGCTTAAGTGAAGGGAGAGCTTTCTTT
CASSLSEGRAFF
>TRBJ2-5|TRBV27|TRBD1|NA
TGTGCCAGCACCCAGGGGGCAGGGGCTCCCTACAATGAGCAGTACTTC
CASTQGAGAPYNEQYF
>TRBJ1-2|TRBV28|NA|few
TGTGCCAGCAGTTACCGTCGAGGCTTTAACTATGGCTACACCTTC
CASSYRRGFNYGYTF
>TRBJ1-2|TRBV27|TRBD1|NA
TGTACCAGCAGTCCAGGGACAGGTGGCTACACCTTC
CTSSPGTGGYTF
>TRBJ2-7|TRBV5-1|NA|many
TGCGCCAGCAGCCGAACCCCGGGGGTCTCCTACGAGCAGTACTTC
CASSRTPGVSYEQYF
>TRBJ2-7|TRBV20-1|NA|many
TGCAGTGCCCATAACCGTGATCGCCCACCTTACGAGCAGTACTTC
CSAHNRDRPPYEQYF
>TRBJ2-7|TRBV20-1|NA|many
TGCAGTGCTTTCCGGAGCTCCTACGAGCAGTACTTC
CSAFRSSYEQYF
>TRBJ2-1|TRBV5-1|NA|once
TGCGCCAGCAGCTCCGCTGAGTCCGGGACAGAGCAGTTCTTC
CASSSAESGTEQFF
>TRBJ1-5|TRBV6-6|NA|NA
TGTGCCAGCAGATCTGAACGGAACAATCAGCCCCAGCATTTT
CASRSERNNQPQHF
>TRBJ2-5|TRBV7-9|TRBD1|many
TGTGCCAGCAGCTTGGGACAGGGCCCCGAAGAGACCCAGTACTTC
CASSLGQGPEETQYF
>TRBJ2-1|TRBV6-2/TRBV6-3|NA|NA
TGTGCCAGCAGTTACTCAGGGCATTCGGATGAGCAGTTCTTC
CASSYSGHSDEQFF
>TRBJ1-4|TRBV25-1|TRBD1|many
TGTGCCAGCAGCCCACAGGGGGCGAGTGAAAAACTGTTTTTT
CASSPQGASEKLFF
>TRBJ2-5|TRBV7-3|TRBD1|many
TGTGCCAGCAGCGCTACCCGGACAGGGGTCGAGACCCAGTACTTC
CASSATRTGVETQYF
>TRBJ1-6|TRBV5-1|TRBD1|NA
TGCGCCAGCAGCTTGTTAGGCTCGACAGGGCCTTCTTCTACCCTCCACTTT
CASSLLGSTGPSSTLHF
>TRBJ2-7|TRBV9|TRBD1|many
TGTGCCAGCAGCGTAAGTTCGGGACAGGGAACCTACGAGCAGTACTTC
CASSVSSGQGTYEQYF
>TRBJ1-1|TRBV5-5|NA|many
TGTGCCAGCAGCTTGGCCGTCGGACAGTCCTTCACTGAAGCTTTCTTT
CASSLAVGQSFTEAFF
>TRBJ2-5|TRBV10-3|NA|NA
TGTGCCATCGGAGTGAATATGCAAGAGACCCAGTACTTC
CAIGVNMQETQYF
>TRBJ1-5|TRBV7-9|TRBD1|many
TGTGCCAGCAGCCTTACAGGGGATGTTCAGCCCCAGCATTTT
CASSLTGDVQPQHF
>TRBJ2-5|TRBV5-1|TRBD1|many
TGCACCAGCAGCTCCACAGGGGTCAAGCAAGAGACCCAGTACTTC
CTSSSTGVKQETQYF
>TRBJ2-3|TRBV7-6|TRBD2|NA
TGTGCCAGCAGCTTAATCCCGGGGGGGCCCGGGGATACGCAGTATTTT
CASSLIPGGPGDTQYF
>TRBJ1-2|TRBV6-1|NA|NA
TGTGCCAGCCTATCGACAGTTTTCCCACCGGAGAGCTATGGCTACACCTTC
CASLSTVFPPESYGYTF
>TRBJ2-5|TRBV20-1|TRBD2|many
TGCAGTGCCTCCCGACTAGCGGGGGGGCCGAGGTTGGAAGAGACCCAGTACTTC
CSASRLAGGPRLEETQYF
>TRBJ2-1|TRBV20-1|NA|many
TGCAGTGCCTCGGACGAAGGACGTGGTCGCTCCTACAATGAGCAGTTCTTC
CSASDEGRGRSYNEQFF
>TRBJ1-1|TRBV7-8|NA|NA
TGTGCCAGCAGCCTTGAGGGGAGTGAAGCTTTCTTT
CASSLEGSEAFF
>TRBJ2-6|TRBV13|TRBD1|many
TGTGCCAGCAGGCCACAGGGGTACGGGGCCAACGTCCTGACTTTC
CASRPQGYGANVLTF
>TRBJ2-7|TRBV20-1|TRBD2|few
TGCAGTGCTAGTACCCGGACTAGCAGCTACGAGCAGTACTTC
CSASTRTSSYEQYF
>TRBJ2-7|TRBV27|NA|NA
TGTGCCAGCAGTTTATCGCCCGACAACTACGAGCAGTACTTC
CASSLSPDNYEQYF
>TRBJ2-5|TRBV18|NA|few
TGTGCCAGCTCACCGGTAAGCGGCCAAGAGACCCAGTACTTC
CASSPVSGQETQYF
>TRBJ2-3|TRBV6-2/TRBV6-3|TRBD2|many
TGTGCCAGCAGTTACCCCTCTGGTAGCGGGGGATCCACAGATACGCAGTATTTT
CASSYPSGSGGSTDTQYF
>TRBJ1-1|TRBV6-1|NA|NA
TGCGCCAGCAGGAGGAAGACGGGGGGCCCGAACACTGAAGCTTTCTTT
CASRRKTGGPNTEAFF
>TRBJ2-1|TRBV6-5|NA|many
TGTGCCAGCAGTTACTCGGAACTACCCAACAATGAGCAGTTCTTC
CASSYSELPNNEQFF
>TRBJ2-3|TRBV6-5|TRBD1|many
TGTGCCAGCAGTTTGACAGGGGCCCTTAGCACAGATACGCAGTATTTT
CASSLTGALSTDTQYF
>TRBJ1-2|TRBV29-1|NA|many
TGCAGCGTTGACCCCACAGGCTATGGCTACACCTTC
CSVDPTGYGYTF